These 7 T cell receptor beta chains were sequenced from one sample in a study of T cell responses to AZD1222 COVID-19 vaccine (dated by TCRdb to the early 2020s). The time point tag for this specimen amounts to: baseline before first vaccination. The library was made by the immunoSEQ multiplex PCR assay. This immuneACCESS table, as held by TCRdb, lists in-frame sequences with V and J called but not all clones. Of the missing ones, under half trace to an unresolved V gene in checked studies; the others have no known cause. Present in this sample are more than 95,000 clones, roughly 90% of which were seen just once. Clones ranked in the top ten supply 0.8% to 1.1% of the sample. The sequenced sample was peripheral blood, obtained on day 0 of AZD1222 vaccination. All receptors derive from an adult in good health.

The rearrangement joins TRBV18 to TRBJ1-3; D possibly corresponds to TRBD1 (5 bases). Germline CDR1 KGHSH, CDR2 LQKENI. The CDR3 is 14 amino acids. Trimming stripped 7 bases from V and 0 bases from J, with 10 bases between. CDR3: CASFGADSGNTIYF. The CDR3 DNA reads TGTGCCAGCTTCGGGGCCGACTCTGGAAACACCATATATTTT.

The V gene is TRBV14, the J gene TRBJ1-2, with D unclear. V was trimmed by 2 bases and J by 8 bases, leaving 9 bases between them. The CDR3 is made up of 12 amino acids. The germline V gene encodes CDR1 SGHDN and CDR2 FVKESK. CDR3 sequence reads: CASSQMSEGYTF. CDR3 in DNA: TGTGCCAGCAGCCAAATGTCAGAAGGCTACACCTTC. Drawing the rest from reference TRBV14 and TRBJ1-2, the complete variable domain is EAGVTQFPSHSVIEKGQTVTLRCDPISGHDNLYWYRRVMGKEIKFLLHFVKESKQDESGMPNNRFLAERTGGTYSTLKVQPAELEDSGVYFCASSQMSEGYTFGSGTRLTVV.

The chain recombines TRBV5-1 with TRBJ2-1; D possibly corresponds to TRBD2 (6 bases). This CDR3 contains 16 residues. Germline V lookup: CDR1 SGHRS, CDR2 YFSETQ. Trimming removed 3 bases at V and 2 bases at J, with 15 bases between. DNA of the CDR3: TGCGCCAGCAGCTCCTTGGGGGGAGCGGCCTACAATGAGCAGTTCTTC. Translating gives CASSSLGGAAYNEQFF. The full variable domain, rest sourced from reference TRBV5-1 and TRBJ2-1, is KAGVTQTPRYLIKTRGQQVTLSCSPISGHRSVSWYQQTPGQGLQFLFEYFSETQRNKGNFPGRFSGRQFSNSRSEMNVSTLELGDSALYLCASSSLGGAAYNEQFFGPGTRLTVL.

This clone was counted only a few times. The chain carries TRBV29-1 and TRBJ2-1; D not resolved. Trimming left V 6 bases short and J 5 bases short, with 11 bases between. Germline loops: CDR1 SQVTM, CDR2 ANQGSEA. This CDR3 is 12 amino acids long. The CDR3 spells CSVVARHNEQFF. CDR3 bases: TGCAGCGTCGTGGCTAGACACAATGAGCAGTTCTTC.

The chain combines TRBV3-1 (or the pseudogene TRBV3-2) with TRBJ1-6; D is uncertain. Germline assignment: CDR1 LGHDT and CDR2 YNNKEL (reference sequence). The CDR3 spans 12 residues. V dropped 3 bases and J dropped 8 bases, with 5 bases sitting between them. The chain's CDR3 is CASSHEYSPLHF. The CDR3 coding sequence is TGTGCCAGCAGCCATGAGTATTCACCCCTCCACTTT.

The genes are TRBV9 and TRBJ1-5; D not certain. V lost 0 bases and J lost 5, with 6 bases in between. The CDR3 runs to 13 residues. CDR1 SGDLS and CDR2 YYNGEE come from the germline V gene. The CDR3 here is CASSVDPDQPQHF. CDR3 bases: TGTGCCAGCAGCGTAGATCCGGATCAGCCCCAGCATTTT.

The table lists this clone with a count of one. The chain recombines TRBV16 with TRBJ1-2, with D hard to call. Germline V gene data show CDR1 as KGHSY and CDR2 as FQNENV. V gave up 4 bases and J gave up 4 bases, with 7 bases separating them. This CDR3 region has 12 residues. CDR3 amino acids: CASSLGRYGYTF. CDR3 nucleotide sequence: TGTGCCAGCAGCCTTGGCCGCTATGGCTACACCTTC.